This TCR beta chain was identified in a study of T cells in localized non-small cell lung cancer. Whole-study results and caveats: Among the top 100 tumor clones, a median around 57 appeared in adjacent lung. Longer overall survival was linked to higher blood T cell density. Sequencing was limited to one tumor region, leaving the possibility of heterogeneity open. Highest T cell clonality was seen in uninvolved adjacent lung, surpassing that measured in tumor.

As to this clone: Its specificity is unknown.

The data were produced by immunoSEQ multiplex PCR, yet TCRdb's version contains in-frame clones alone and is incomplete. The repertoire holds about 54,000 clones, roughly four fifths seen once, with just under 20% in the top ten. V was pared by 8 bases and J by 4 bases, with 7 bases of the junction left unmatched. Germline V lookup: CDR1 MNHNS, CDR2 SASEGT. This CDR3 region has 14 residues. The chain recombines TRBV6-1 with TRBJ2-3; 9 positions match TRBD2. Sequenced here: peripheral blood, sampled before any cancer treatment. This TCR derives from a female donor older than 55 with stage II squamous cell lung carcinoma. The CDR3 coding sequence is TGTGCCAGCGTTAATAGCGGGGGCTCAGATACGCAGTATTTT. The encoded protein is CASVNSGGSDTQYF.